This TCR beta chain was sequenced during a study of identical twins. The germline gives CDR1 ENHRY, CDR2 SYGVKD. V was pared by 7 bases and J by 0 bases, with 3 bases of the junction left unmatched. This CDR3 is built from 14 residues. A universal primer site was incorporated via template switching, and the cDNA contained unique molecular identifiers. Using its own MiXCR run on the 5' RACE reads, TCRdb lists one record per CDR3 protein. The table lists approximately 210,000 distinct CDR3 sequences, 5.5% to 7.5% of them singletons. A few counts support this clonotype. Its target is unknown. Whole-study findings and limits: Abundant beta clonotypes from cord blood bore fewer insertions; memory repertoires lacked this pattern.

Separately, the same data were catalogued under a study of T cells expressing NK-cell markers. From that second work: Seropositivity for HCMV was found in seven of the eight sequenced donors, with one seronegative.

The receptor was derived from a woman aged 18-30 years in good health. This rearrangement joins TRBV10-3 to TRBJ2-3, with 8 bases fitting TRBD1. The sample consisted of CD8+ T cells sorted from blood. For the CDR3, the DNA is TGTGCCATCAACAGGGGGACTAGCACAGATACGCAGTATTTT. The encoded protein is CAINRGTSTDTQYF.